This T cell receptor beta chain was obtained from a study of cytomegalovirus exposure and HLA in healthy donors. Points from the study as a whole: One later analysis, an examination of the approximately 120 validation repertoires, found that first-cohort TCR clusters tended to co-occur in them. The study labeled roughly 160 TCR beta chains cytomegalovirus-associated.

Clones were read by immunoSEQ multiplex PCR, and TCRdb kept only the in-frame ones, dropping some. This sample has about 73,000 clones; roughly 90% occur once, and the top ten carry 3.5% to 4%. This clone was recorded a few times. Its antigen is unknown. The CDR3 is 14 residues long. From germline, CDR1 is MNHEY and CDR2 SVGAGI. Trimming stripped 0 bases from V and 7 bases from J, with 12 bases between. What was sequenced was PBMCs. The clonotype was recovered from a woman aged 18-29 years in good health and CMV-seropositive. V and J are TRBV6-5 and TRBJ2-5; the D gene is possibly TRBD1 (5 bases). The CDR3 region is CASSYSRGTGTQYF. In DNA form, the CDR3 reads TGTGCCAGCAGTTACTCTAGGGGTACGGGGACCCAGTACTTC.